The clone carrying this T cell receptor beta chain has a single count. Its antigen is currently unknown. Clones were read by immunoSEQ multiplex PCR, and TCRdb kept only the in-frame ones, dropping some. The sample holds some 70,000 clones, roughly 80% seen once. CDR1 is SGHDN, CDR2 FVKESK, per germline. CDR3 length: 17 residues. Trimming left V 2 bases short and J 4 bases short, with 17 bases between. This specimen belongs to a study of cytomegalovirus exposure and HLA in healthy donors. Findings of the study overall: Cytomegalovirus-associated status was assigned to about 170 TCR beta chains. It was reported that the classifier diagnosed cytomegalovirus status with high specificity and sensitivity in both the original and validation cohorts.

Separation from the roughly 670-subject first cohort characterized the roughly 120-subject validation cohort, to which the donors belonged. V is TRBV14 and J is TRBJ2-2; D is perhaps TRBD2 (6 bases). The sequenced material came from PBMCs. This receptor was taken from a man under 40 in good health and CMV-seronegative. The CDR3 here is CASSQIFGRVVTGELFF. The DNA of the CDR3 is TGTGCCAGCAGCCAAATCTTCGGGAGAGTTGTCACCGGGGAGCTGTTTTTT.